The 19 T cell receptor beta chains reported below all come from one sample, sequenced in a study of blood T cell repertoires in COVID-19. Sequencing was performed with immunoSEQ multiplex PCR; in TCRdb, only in-frame clones are kept and a portion is missing. The sample includes 270,000 or so clones, roughly four fifths of them seen just once. The specimen was PBMCs or T cells enriched from blood (not recorded which). The receptors were gathered from a man aged 50 to 59 who had recovered from COVID-19.

The V gene is TRBV10-1, the J gene TRBJ2-5, with TRBD2 identical over 13 bases. The trim removed 5 bases at V and 3 bases at J, leaving 3 bases unmatched. The CDR3 spans 15 residues. Germline V lookup: CDR1 WNHNN, CDR2 SYGVQD (reference sequence). The CDR3 protein is CASSLGLAGKETQYF. In DNA form, the CDR3 reads TGCGCCAGCAGTTTGGGACTAGCGGGAAAAGAGACCCAGTACTTC.

The V and J genes are TRBV6-2 or TRBV6-3 and TRBJ2-1; maybe TRBD2 (9 bases). The CDR3 length is 20 residues. Germline assignment: CDR1 MNHEY and CDR2 SVGEGT. V was cut by 2 bases and J by 4 bases, with 27 bases left in between. The CDR3 DNA reads TGTGCCAGCAGTTACCCCTTAGCGGGAGCTCAGACAGGGGTATACAATGAGCAGTTCTTC. Residues: CASSYPLAGAQTGVYNEQFF.

A few counts support this clone. The V call is TRBV19, the J call TRBJ2-2; 9 nucleotides match TRBD1. V dropped 9 bases and J dropped 2; count of bases not matched to a gene: 4. The CDR3 runs to 14 residues. Germline V CDR1 and CDR2: LNHDA, SQIVND (reference sequence). In DNA form, the CDR3 reads TGTGCCAGCTCGGACAGGGGAAACACCGGGGAGCTGTTTTTT. This translates into CASSDRGNTGELFF.

Only a few counts were recorded for this clone. This sequence joins TRBV2 and TRBJ2-7, with TRBD1 as a possible D gene (5 bases). From germline, CDR1 is SNHLY and CDR2 FYNNEI. The CDR3 consists of 15 residues. Trimming cost V 4 bases and J 0 bases, with 13 bases left between them. The CDR3 sequence is CASSGGHPGSYEQYF. Here the CDR3 DNA reads TGTGCCAGCAGTGGTGGACATCCCGGCTCCTACGAGCAGTACTTC.

The chain has TRBV13 and TRBJ2-2; possibly TRBD1 for D (6 bases). The CDR3 runs 15 residues. Germline CDR1 PRHDT, CDR2 FYEKMQ (reference sequence). Trimming removed 10 bases at V and 9 bases at J, with 24 bases between. In DNA form, the CDR3 reads TGTGCCACCACCCCCCAGGGGACACTTGACTGGGAGCTGTTTTTT. Its translation is CATTPQGTLDWELFF. The full variable domain, its missing parts supplied by reference TRBV13 and TRBJ2-2, is AAGVIQSPRHLIKEKRETATLKCYPIPRHDTVYWYQQGPGQDPQFLISFYEKMQSDKGSIPDRFSAQQFSDYHSELNMSSLELGDSALYFCATTPQGTLDWELFFGEGSRLTVL.

This rearrangement joins TRBV9 to TRBJ2-1; perhaps TRBD2 as D (5 bases). The CDR3 is 14 amino acids. Trimming removed 4 bases at V and 6 bases at J, with 14 bases between. Germline CDR1 and CDR2: SGDLS and YYNGEE. The CDR3 sequence is CASSPGSTANEQFF. Written as DNA, the CDR3 is TGTGCCAGCAGCCCGGGATCGACCGCCAATGAGCAGTTCTTC.

The rearrangement uses TRBV11-1 and TRBJ1-5; D is unresolved. CDR1 and CDR2 (germline): SGHAT, FQDESV (reference sequence). The CDR3 is 13 amino acids. The V end was cut by 1 base, the J end by 4 bases, with 5 bases between. CDR3 protein: CASSLGLNQPQHF. The DNA of the CDR3 is TGTGCCAGCAGCTTAGGACTTAATCAGCCCCAGCATTTT.

The chain joins TRBV6-5 to TRBJ1-5, with TRBD1 as a possible D gene (5 bases). The CDR3 loop spans 15 amino acids. The germline gives CDR1 MNHEY, CDR2 SVGAGI. The ends were cut back, 6 bases at V and 4 bases at J, with 16 bases in the middle. Here the CDR3 DNA reads TGTGCCAGCAGACGAAGCAGGGAATCAAATCAGCCCCAGCATTTT. Translating it yields CASRRSRESNQPQHF.

The chain couples TRBV5-4 to TRBJ2-2; 7 positions agree with TRBD2. This CDR3 comprises 13 residues. V shed 5 bases and J 4 bases; nucleotides not matched to a gene: 2. From germline, CDR1 is SGHNT and CDR2 YYREEE (reference sequence). For the CDR3, the DNA is TGTGCCAGCAGGCGGGAGAGCACCGGGGAGCTGTTTTTT. Translation gives CASRRESTGELFF.

The chain couples TRBV10-2 to TRBJ2-5; 11 positions agree with TRBD2. Germline trimming cut 3 bases from V and 1 base from J; bases unmatched to any gene: 10. There are 18 residues in the CDR3. Per the germline V gene, CDR1 is WSHSY and CDR2 is SAAADI. CDR3 in DNA: TGCGCCAGCAGTGAAGGGGCTAGCGGGGGGTGGTCCCAAGAGACCCAGTACTTC. Residues: CASSEGASGGWSQETQYF.

The chain carries TRBV12-3 or TRBV12-4 and TRBJ2-1, with D tentatively TRBD2 (6 bases). The CDR3 runs 12 residues. The V end lost 3 bases, the J end lost 9 bases, and 9 bases lay between the germline ends. CDR3 bases: TGTGCCAGCAGTTTCCTAGCGTCTGAGCAGTTCTTC. This translates into CASSFLASEQFF.

The V and J genes are TRBV19 and TRBJ1-3, with D uncertain. V was trimmed by 9 bases and J by 0 bases, leaving 12 bases between them. Germline V gene lookup returns CDR1 LNHDA and CDR2 SQIVND (reference sequence). CDR3 size: 14 residues. CDR3 loop: CASKRVSSGNTIYF. CDR3 nucleotide sequence: TGTGCCAGCAAGAGGGTAAGCTCTGGAAACACCATATATTTT.

This chain links TRBV11-2 with TRBJ2-5; tentative D call: TRBD2 (6 bases). Deletions cut 1 base from V and 4 bases from J, with 16 bases between. The CDR3 covers 16 residues. Per germline, CDR1 SGHAT and CDR2 FQNNGV. The CDR3 nucleotides read TGTGCCAGCAGCTTAGCGAGCGGGTCCCAGGGAGAGACCCAGTACTTC. As protein: CASSLASGSQGETQYF.

Worth noting for this clone: The germline gene is not matched at one end of the junction; a read error may be the cause. The rearrangement uses TRBV7-7 and TRBJ2-7; D perhaps matches TRBD1 (5 bases). The CDR3 contains 13 residues. Germline values: CDR1 SSHAT, CDR2 FNYEAQ (reference sequence). The CDR3 nucleotides read TGTGCTAGCAGCCAAGACAGATACTACGAGCAGTACTTC. This sequence encodes CASSQDRYYEQYF.

The V and J genes are TRBV18 and TRBJ2-1, with 10 bases that match TRBD2. Per the germline V gene, CDR1 is KGHSH and CDR2 is LQKENI. Germline trimming cut 3 bases from V and 5 bases from J; bases unmatched to any gene: 4. The CDR3 length is 15 residues. The chain's CDR3 is CASSPKRGGNNEQFF. The CDR3 DNA is TGTGCCAGCTCACCCAAGCGGGGGGGCAACAATGAGCAGTTCTTC. Filled out from reference TRBV18 and TRBJ2-1, the complete variable domain reads NAGVMQNPRHLVRRRGQEARLRCSPMKGHSHVYWYRQLPEEGLKFMVYLQKENIIDESGMPKERFSAEFPKEGPSILRIQQVVRGDSAAYFCASSPKRGGNNEQFFGPGTRLTVL.

The V call is TRBV18, the J call TRBJ1-2; D perhaps matches TRBD1 (5 bases). Germline CDR1 and CDR2: KGHSH and LQKENI. This CDR3 region has 16 residues. The V end was cut by 0 bases, the J end by 1 base, with 12 bases between. The CDR3, as DNA: TGTGCCAGCTCACCACCGGGGACTTACTTTAACTATGGCTACACCTTC. The encoded protein is CASSPPGTYFNYGYTF.

The chain joins TRBV18 to TRBJ1-5, with 9 bases fitting TRBD1. Trimming removed 3 bases from V and 4 bases from J; junction bases left unmatched: 1. Germline V gene lookup returns CDR1 KGHSH and CDR2 LQKENI. This CDR3 is 14 amino acids long. The CDR3 region is CASSPGQGNQPQHF. Here the CDR3 DNA reads TGTGCCAGCTCACCGGGACAGGGAAATCAGCCCCAGCATTTT.

Only one count was recorded for this clone. The genes are TRBV10-3 and TRBJ1-4; D unclear. This CDR3 spans 12 amino acids. Germline values: CDR1 ENHRY, CDR2 SYGVKD. V lost 5 bases to trimming and J lost 5 bases, with 6 bases between them. CDR3 region: CAISLSNEKLFF. CDR3 sequence (DNA): TGTGCCATCAGTTTGTCAAATGAAAAACTGTTTTTT.

The genes are TRBV10-2 and TRBJ2-7, with 7 bases lining up with TRBD2. J gave up 0 bases and V 8 bases, and 1 base lay outside the gene matches. Germline V gene data show CDR1 as WSHSY and CDR2 as SAAADI. CDR3 size: 12 residues. CDR3 DNA sequence: TGCGCCAGCGGCGGGGGCTCCTACGAGCAGTACTTC. It encodes CASGGGSYEQYF.